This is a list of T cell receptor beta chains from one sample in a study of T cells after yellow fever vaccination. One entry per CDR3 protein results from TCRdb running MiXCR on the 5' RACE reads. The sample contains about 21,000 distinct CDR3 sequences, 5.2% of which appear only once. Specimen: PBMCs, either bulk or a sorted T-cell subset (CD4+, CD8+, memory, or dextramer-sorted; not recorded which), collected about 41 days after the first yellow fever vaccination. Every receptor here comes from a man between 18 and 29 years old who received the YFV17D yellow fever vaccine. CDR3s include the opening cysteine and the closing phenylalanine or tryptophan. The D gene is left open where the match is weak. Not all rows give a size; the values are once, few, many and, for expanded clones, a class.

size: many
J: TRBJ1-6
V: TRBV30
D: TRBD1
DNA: TGTGCCTGGGACAGGGATAATTCACCCCTCCACTTT
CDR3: CAWDRDNSPLHF

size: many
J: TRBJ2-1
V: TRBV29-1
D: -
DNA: TGCAGCGTTGAAGCTGGGCGGGGTAGCTACAATGAGCAGTTCTTC
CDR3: CSVEAGRGSYNEQFF

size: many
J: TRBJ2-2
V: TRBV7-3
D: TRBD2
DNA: TGTGCCAGCAGCTTACCGACTAGCGGGGGGGCGAACACCGGGGAGCTGTTTTTT
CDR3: CASSLPTSGGANTGELFF

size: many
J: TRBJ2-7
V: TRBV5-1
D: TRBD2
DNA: TGCGCCAGCAGCGGAAAGACTAGCGGCAGCTCCTACGAGCAGTACTTC
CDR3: CASSGKTSGSSYEQYF

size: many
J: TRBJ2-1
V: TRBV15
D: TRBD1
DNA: TGTGCCACCAGCTCCAAGGGGGGACAGGGCTCCTACAATGAGCAGTTCTTC
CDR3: CATSSKGGQGSYNEQFF

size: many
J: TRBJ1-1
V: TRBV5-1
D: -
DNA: TGCGCCAGCAGCCCCGGGGCGGGGGCTGTCGACACTGAAGCTTTCTTT
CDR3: CASSPGAGAVDTEAFF

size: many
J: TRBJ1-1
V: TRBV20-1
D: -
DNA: TGCAGTGCTAGAGATGGGGACACATACACTGAAGCTTTCTTT
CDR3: CSARDGDTYTEAFF

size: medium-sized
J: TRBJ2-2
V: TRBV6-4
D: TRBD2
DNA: TGTGCCAGCAGTAGCGGGGACACCGGGGAGCTGTTTTTT
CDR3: CASSSGDTGELFF

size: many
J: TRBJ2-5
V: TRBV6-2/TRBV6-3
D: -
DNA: TGTGCCAGCAGTTACCAGGAGCTAGAGACCCAGTACTTC
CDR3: CASSYQELETQYF

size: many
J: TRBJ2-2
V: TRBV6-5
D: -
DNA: TGTGCCAGCACTCCAAATAACGGGGAGCTGTTTTTT
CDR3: CASTPNNGELFF

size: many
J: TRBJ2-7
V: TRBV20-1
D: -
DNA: TGCAGTGCTAGTTTTCACGGGGGGCCCTACGAGCAGTACTTC
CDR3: CSASFHGGPYEQYF

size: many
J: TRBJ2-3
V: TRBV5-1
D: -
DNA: TGCGCCAGCAGCTTTTCTAGTTGGGCAGATACGCAGTATTTT
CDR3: CASSFSSWADTQYF

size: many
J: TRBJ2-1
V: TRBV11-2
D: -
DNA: TGTGCCAGCAGCGAGGGCCTCCAGGGCAACGAGCAGTTCTTC
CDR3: CASSEGLQGNEQFF

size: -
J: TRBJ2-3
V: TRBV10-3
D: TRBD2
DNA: TGTGCCACCGGACTAGCGGGGGGCAACACAGATACGCAGTATTTT
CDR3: CATGLAGGNTDTQYF

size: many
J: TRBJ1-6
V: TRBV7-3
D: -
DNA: TGTGCCAGCAGCTTATATAAAGATTCACCCCTCCACTTT
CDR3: CASSLYKDSPLHF

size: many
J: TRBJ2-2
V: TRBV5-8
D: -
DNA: TGTGCCAGCAGTCCGTCGGGCTACACCGGGGAGCTGTTTTTT
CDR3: CASSPSGYTGELFF

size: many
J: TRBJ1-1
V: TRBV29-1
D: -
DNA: TGCAGCGTTGTACGGACCACCAAGTTCATGAACACTGAAGCTTTCTTT
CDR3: CSVVRTTKFMNTEAFF

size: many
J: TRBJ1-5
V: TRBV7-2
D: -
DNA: TGTGCCAGCAGCTTAGGGGGTGGCAATCAGCCCCAGCATTTT
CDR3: CASSLGGGNQPQHF

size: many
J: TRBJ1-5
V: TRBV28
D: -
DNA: TGTGCCAGCAGGCCCCCGGCTCGTTGGGGCAATCAGCCCCAGCATTTT
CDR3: CASRPPARWGNQPQHF

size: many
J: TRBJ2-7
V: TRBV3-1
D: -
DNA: TGTGCCAGCAGCCAAGCGCAGGAGCAGTACTTC
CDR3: CASSQAQEQYF

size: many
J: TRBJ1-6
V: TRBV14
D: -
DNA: TGTGCCAGCAGCCATTCCCTTTCACCCCTCCACTTT
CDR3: CASSHSLSPLHF

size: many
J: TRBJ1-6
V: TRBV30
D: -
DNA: TGTGCCTGGAGTGTATACGAGAATTCACCCCTCCACTTT
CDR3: CAWSVYENSPLHF

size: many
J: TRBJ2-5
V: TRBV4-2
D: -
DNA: TGTGCCAGCAGCCAAGGTGGGTTGGAGGCAGAGACCCAGTACTTC
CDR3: CASSQGGLEAETQYF

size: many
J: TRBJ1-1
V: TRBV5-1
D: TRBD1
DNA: TGCGCCAGCAGCTCTTGGGGGACAGCTGAAGCTTTCTTT
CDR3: CASSSWGTAEAFF